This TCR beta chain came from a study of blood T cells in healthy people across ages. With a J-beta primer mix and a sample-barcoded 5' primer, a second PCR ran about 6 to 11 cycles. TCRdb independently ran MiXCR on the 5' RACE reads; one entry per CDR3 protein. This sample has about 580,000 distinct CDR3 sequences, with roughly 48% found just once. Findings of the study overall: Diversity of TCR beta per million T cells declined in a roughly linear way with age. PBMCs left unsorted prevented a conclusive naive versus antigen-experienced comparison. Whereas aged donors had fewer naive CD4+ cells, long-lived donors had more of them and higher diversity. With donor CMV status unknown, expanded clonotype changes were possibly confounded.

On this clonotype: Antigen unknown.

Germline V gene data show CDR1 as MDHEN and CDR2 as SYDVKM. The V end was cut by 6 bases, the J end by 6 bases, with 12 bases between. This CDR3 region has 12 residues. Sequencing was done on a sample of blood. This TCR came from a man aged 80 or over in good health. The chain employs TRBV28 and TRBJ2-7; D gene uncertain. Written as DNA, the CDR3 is TGTGCCAGCAGCCCTAGGCCAGGCGAGCAGTACTTC. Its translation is CASSPRPGEQYF.